Many counts were recorded for the clone carrying this T cell receptor (beta chain). In TCRdb, the 5' RACE reads were re-called with MiXCR into one record per CDR3 protein. This sample yields around 30,000 distinct CDR3 sequences, of which less than 15% are seen a single time; 15% belongs to the top ten. The data belong to a study of T-cell memory formation after mild COVID-19. Overall study context: Among the donors, TCR clusters were largely specific to each donor.

Trimming removed 4 bases at V and 6 bases at J, with 16 bases between. The germline V gene encodes CDR1 DFQATT and CDR2 SNEGSKA (reference sequence). CDR3 length: 14 residues. The sequencing sample was made of PBMCs or a T cell subset sorted from them (not recorded which). This chain uses TRBV20-1 with TRBJ2-1; D gene uncertain. This sequence was found in an adult woman who had mild COVID-19 (a few samples of this study predate the infection). Cell type and time point are not known. CDR3 residues: CSANPLQRRNEQFF. The CDR3 coding sequence is TGCAGTGCTAATCCCCTTCAACGACGCAATGAGCAGTTCTTC.